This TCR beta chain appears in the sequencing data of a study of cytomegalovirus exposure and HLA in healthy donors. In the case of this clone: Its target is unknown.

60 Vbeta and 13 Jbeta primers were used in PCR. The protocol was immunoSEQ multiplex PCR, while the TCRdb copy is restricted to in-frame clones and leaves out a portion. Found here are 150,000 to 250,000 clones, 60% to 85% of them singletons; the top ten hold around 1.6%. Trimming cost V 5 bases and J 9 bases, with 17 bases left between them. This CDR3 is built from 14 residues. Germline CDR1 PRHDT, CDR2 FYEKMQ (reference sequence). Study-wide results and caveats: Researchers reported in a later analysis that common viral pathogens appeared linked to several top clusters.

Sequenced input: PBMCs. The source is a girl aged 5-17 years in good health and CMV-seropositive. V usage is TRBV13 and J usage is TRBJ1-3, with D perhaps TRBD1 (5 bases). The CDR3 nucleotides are TGTGCCAGCAGCGCAGGGTGGGGAGGGACCACCATATATTTT. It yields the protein CASSAGWGGTTIYF. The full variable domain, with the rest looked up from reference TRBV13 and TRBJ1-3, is AAGVIQSPRHLIKEKRETATLKCYPIPRHDTVYWYQQGPGQDPQFLISFYEKMQSDKGSIPDRFSAQQFSDYHSELNMSSLELGDSALYFCASSAGWGGTTIYFGEGSWLTVV.